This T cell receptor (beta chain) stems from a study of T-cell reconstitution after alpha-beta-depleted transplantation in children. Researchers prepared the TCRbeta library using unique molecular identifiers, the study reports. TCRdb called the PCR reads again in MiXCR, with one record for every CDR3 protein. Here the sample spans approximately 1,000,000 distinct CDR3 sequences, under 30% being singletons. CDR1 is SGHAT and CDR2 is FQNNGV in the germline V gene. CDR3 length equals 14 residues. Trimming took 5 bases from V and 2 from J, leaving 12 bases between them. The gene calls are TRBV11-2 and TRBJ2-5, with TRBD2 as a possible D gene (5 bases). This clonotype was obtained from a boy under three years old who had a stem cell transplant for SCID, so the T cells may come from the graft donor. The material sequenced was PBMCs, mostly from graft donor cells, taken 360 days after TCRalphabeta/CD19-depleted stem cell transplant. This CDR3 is CASSREQQQETQYF. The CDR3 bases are TGTGCCAGCAGCCGGGAACAGCAGCAAGAGACCCAGTACTTC. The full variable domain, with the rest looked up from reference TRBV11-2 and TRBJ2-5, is EAGVAQSPRYKIIEKRQSVAFWCNPISGHATLYWYQQILGQGPKLLIQFQNNGVVDDSQLPKDRFSAERLKGVDSTLKIQPAKLEDSAVYLCASSREQQQETQYFGPGTRLLVL.